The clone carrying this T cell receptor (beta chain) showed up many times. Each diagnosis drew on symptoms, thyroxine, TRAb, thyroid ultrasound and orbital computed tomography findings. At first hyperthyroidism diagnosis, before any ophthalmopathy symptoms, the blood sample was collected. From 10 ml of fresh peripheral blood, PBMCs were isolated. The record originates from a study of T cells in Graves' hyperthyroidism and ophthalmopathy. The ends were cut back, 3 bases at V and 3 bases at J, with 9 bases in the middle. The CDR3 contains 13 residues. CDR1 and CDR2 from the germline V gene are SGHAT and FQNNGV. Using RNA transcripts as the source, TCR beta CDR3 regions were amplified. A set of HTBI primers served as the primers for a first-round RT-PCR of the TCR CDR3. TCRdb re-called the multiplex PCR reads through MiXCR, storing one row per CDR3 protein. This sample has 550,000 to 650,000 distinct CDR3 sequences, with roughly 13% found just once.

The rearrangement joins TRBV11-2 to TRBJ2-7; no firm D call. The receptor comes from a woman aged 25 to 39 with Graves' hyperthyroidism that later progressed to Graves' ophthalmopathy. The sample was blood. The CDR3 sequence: CASSFGIDYEQYF. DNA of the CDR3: TGTGCCAGCAGCTTTGGTATTGACTACGAGCAGTACTTC.